These 24 T cell receptor beta chains were sequenced from one sample in a study of T cell responses to AZD1222 COVID-19 vaccine. Data came from immunoSEQ multiplex PCR; TCRdb stores just in-frame clones and leaves some out. The sample shows approximately 200,000 clones, 88% of them seen only once. Sequenced material: peripheral blood, taken on day 0 of AZD1222 vaccination. These receptors came from an adult in good health.

V is TRBV5-1 and J is TRBJ2-1, with 11 bases aligning to TRBD2. V lost 0 bases to trimming and J lost 4 bases; unmatched junction nucleotides: 12. Germline CDR1 reads SGHRS; CDR2 reads YFSETQ. The CDR3 is 19 amino acids. CDR3 protein: CASSLEPSGGPSVYNEQFF. The CDR3 DNA sequence: TGCGCCAGCAGCTTGGAACCTAGCGGGGGGCCCTCGGTATACAATGAGCAGTTCTTC.

The V gene is TRBV11-2, the J gene TRBJ2-5; 9 nucleotides align to TRBD2. The CDR3 sequence is 16 residues long. Germline V gives CDR1 SGHAT, CDR2 FQNNGV. V was clipped by 3 bases and J by 5 bases; unmatched bases: 10. The CDR3 sequence: CASSFRAGGGRETQYF. The CDR3 region has the DNA TGTGCCAGCAGCTTCAGGGCGGGAGGGGGCAGGGAGACCCAGTACTTC.

The rearrangement uses TRBV10-3 and TRBJ1-5, with a possible D match to TRBD1 (6 bases). Between the trimmed V and J ends, which lost 2 bases and 7 bases, there was a span of 12 bases. The CDR3 sequence is 14 residues long. Germline loops: CDR1 ENHRY, CDR2 SYGVKD. The CDR3 DNA follows: TGTGCCATCAGTGAGAGGGGGAGAGGCCAGCCCCAGCATTTT. Translation gives CAISERGRGQPQHF.

The chain uses TRBV6-5 and TRBJ2-1; D gene ambiguous. The CDR3 runs 14 residues. Germline CDR1 and CDR2: MNHEY and SVGAGI. V was trimmed by 4 bases and J by 8 bases, leaving 15 bases between them. CDR3 sequence: CASSFELQSDEQFF. CDR3 DNA: TGTGCCAGCAGTTTCGAGCTCCAGAGCGATGAGCAGTTCTTC.

The rearrangement links TRBV7-9 to TRBJ2-3; D is possibly TRBD1 (7 bases). The CDR3 runs to 15 residues. V lost 2 bases and J lost 6, with 15 bases in between. CDR1 is SEHNR, CDR2 FQNEAQ, per germline (reference sequence). CDR3 sequence reads: CASSLMAGGRDTQYF. The CDR3 DNA follows: TGTGCCAGCAGCTTAATGGCAGGGGGGAGGGATACGCAGTATTTT.

This rearrangement joins TRBV12-3 or TRBV12-4 to TRBJ1-1; D might be TRBD1 (6 bases). Trimming pared 5 bases from V and 8 bases from J, leaving 12 bases between. CDR3 length: 12 amino acids. CDR3 nucleotides: TGTGCCAGCAGTCAGGGGATATACGAAGCTTTCTTT. Its translation is CASSQGIYEAFF.

V usage is TRBV4-2 and J usage is TRBJ2-7; 7 nucleotides line up with TRBD1. CDR1 and CDR2 (germline): LGHNA, YNFKEQ. The CDR3 is 14 amino acids. Trimming took 1 base from V and 1 from J; bases not matched to a gene: 1. The CDR3 region is CASSQAGGSYEQYF. In nucleotides, the CDR3 is TGTGCCAGCAGCCAAGCAGGGGGATCCTACGAGCAGTACTTC.

This chain joins TRBV6-5 and TRBJ1-1, with D unresolved. V was shortened by 6 bases and J by 3 bases, with 5 bases between the two germline ends. The CDR3 is 11 residues long. The germline V gene encodes CDR1 MNHEY and CDR2 SVGAGI. The CDR3 DNA sequence: TGTGCCAGCAGGCGGGACACTGAAGCTTTCTTT. Translating gives CASRRDTEAFF.

CDR3 amino acids: CASSGTSGSYNEQFF. CDR3 DNA sequence: TGTGCCAGCAGCGGGACTAGCGGCTCCTACAATGAGCAGTTCTTC. This sequence joins TRBV9 and TRBJ2-1, with TRBD2 matching over 10 bases. V gave up 3 bases and J gave up 0 bases; unmatched junction bases: 0. Germline values: CDR1 SGDLS, CDR2 YYNGEE. The CDR3 runs to 15 residues. Together with reference TRBV9 and TRBJ2-1, the CDR3 gives the full variable domain: DSGVTQTPKHLITATGQRVTLRCSPRSGDLSVYWYQQSLDQGLQFLIQYYNGEERAKGNILERFSAQQFPDLHSELNLSSLELGDSALYFCASSGTSGSYNEQFFGPGTRLTVL.

The table lists this clone with a few counts. J is TRBJ1-5 and V is TRBV2, with TRBD1 identical over 7 bases. This CDR3 is 14 amino acids long. J lost 2 bases, V lost 6 bases, and 4 bases had no gene match. Germline values: CDR1 SNHLY, CDR2 FYNNEI. The CDR3 sequence is CASSGGQGNQPQHF. The CDR3 DNA reads as TGTGCCAGCAGCGGCGGACAGGGCAATCAGCCCCAGCATTTT.

This clone was observed a handful of times. The chain joins TRBV7-2 to TRBJ1-2, with D perhaps TRBD1 (5 bases). The CDR3 has 15 residues. The V end lost 3 bases, the J end lost 4 bases, and 15 bases lay between the germline ends. Looked up from germline, CDR1 is SGHTA and CDR2 is FQGNSA. The DNA of the CDR3 is TGTGCCAGCAGCTTTATAGGGCTGGGACCCTATGGCTACACCTTC. Amino acid sequence: CASSFIGLGPYGYTF.

This clone came up once. This chain's CDR3 is CASSPGRMNTEAFF. The CDR3 DNA reads as TGTGCCAGCAGCCCCGGACGGATGAACACTGAAGCTTTCTTT. The chain links TRBV7-8 to TRBJ1-1; D gene ambiguous. This CDR3 contains 14 residues. Germline V gene data show CDR1 as SGHVS and CDR2 as FQNEAQ. V shed 5 bases and J shed 0 bases, with 10 bases lying between them.

The chain carries TRBV28 and TRBJ2-5; D is unresolved. The V end lost 1 base, the J end lost 0 bases, and 9 bases lay between the germline ends. The germline gives CDR1 MDHEN, CDR2 SYDVKM. The CDR3 extends over 15 amino acids. In DNA, the CDR3 is TGTGCCAGCAGTTTATCGACAAGTTACCAAGAGACCCAGTACTTC. Protein product: CASSLSTSYQETQYF.

V gene TRBV5-8 combines with J gene TRBJ2-5; D tentatively reads TRBD1 or TRBD2 (5 bases each). Trimming removed 2 bases at V and 5 bases at J, with 10 bases between. Germline CDR1 is SGHTS and CDR2 is YDEGEE. The CDR3 sequence is 13 residues long. The CDR3 sequence: CASSLEGMETQYF. DNA for the CDR3: TGTGCCAGCAGCTTAGAGGGGATGGAGACCCAGTACTTC.

The rearrangement links TRBV27 to TRBJ2-7, with D maybe TRBD1 (5 bases). V was pared by 5 bases and J by 6 bases, with 11 bases between. CDR3 size: 12 residues. Germline V gives CDR1 MNHEY, CDR2 SMNVEV (reference sequence). The CDR3 nucleotides are TGTGCCAGCAGTCCTCAGGGTGGCGAGCAGTACTTC. As protein: CASSPQGGEQYF.

The V call is TRBV6-5, the J call TRBJ2-3; D unclear. Germline V CDR1 and CDR2: MNHEY, SVGAGI. Between the trimmed V and J ends, which lost 5 bases and 0 bases, there was a span of 12 bases. The CDR3 is 15 residues long. CDR3 DNA sequence: TGTGCCAGCAGTCCAGATCGAGTTAGCACAGATACGCAGTATTTT. This translates into CASSPDRVSTDTQYF.

The chain couples TRBV7-9 to TRBJ1-4, with TRBD1 matching 8 bases. In germline, CDR1 is SEHNR, CDR2 FQNEAQ (reference sequence). V lost 6 bases to trimming and J lost 2 bases; unmatched junction nucleotides: 8. The CDR3 has 16 amino acids. This CDR3 reads CASSTGQGGTNEKLFF. The CDR3 DNA follows: TGTGCCAGCAGTACCGGACAGGGTGGCACTAATGAAAAACTGTTTTTT. Supplemented by reference TRBV7-9 and TRBJ1-4, the full variable domain reads DTGVSQNPRHKITKRGQNVTFRCDPISEHNRLYWYRQTLGQGPEFLTYFQNEAQLEKSRLLSDRFSAERPKGSFSTLEIQRTEQGDSAMYLCASSTGQGGTNEKLFFGSGTQLSVL.

V usage is TRBV6-5 and J usage is TRBJ2-7; 10 positions match TRBD1. This CDR3 region has 15 residues. J lost 3 bases, V lost 6 bases, and 8 bases had no gene match. Germline CDR1 is MNHEY and CDR2 is SVGAGI. CDR3 nucleotides: TGTGCCAGCAGGACAGGGGGCAGTTACGACTACGAGCAGTACTTC. Amino acids: CASRTGGSYDYEQYF.

V is TRBV11-1 and J is TRBJ2-5; possible D gene TRBD2, 6 bases. The CDR3 consists of 13 residues. Germline values: CDR1 SGHAT, CDR2 FQDESV (reference sequence). V was cut by 1 base and J by 5 bases, with 8 bases left in between. As DNA, the CDR3 is TGTGCCAGCAGCTTAGTTGGGGGGGAGACCCAGTACTTC. Its protein is CASSLVGGETQYF.

V usage is TRBV28 and J usage is TRBJ1-5; 7 bases align to TRBD1. With V trimmed by 3 bases and J by 0 bases, 8 bases remained unmatched. This CDR3 region has 17 residues. Germline-derived CDR1 and CDR2 are MDHEN and SYDVKM. The CDR3 spells CASSLGTEYFSNQPQHF. The CDR3 bases are TGTGCCAGCAGTTTGGGGACAGAGTACTTTAGCAATCAGCCCCAGCATTTT. The variable domain in full, with the rest retrieved from reference TRBV28 and TRBJ1-5, is DVKVTQSSRYLVKRTGEKVFLECVQDMDHENMFWYRQDPGLGLRLIYFSYDVKMKEKGDIPEGYSVSREKKERFSLILESASTNQTSMYLCASSLGTEYFSNQPQHFGDGTRLSIL.

This chain links TRBV28 with TRBJ1-1; D not certain. The V gene lost 6 bases and the J gene lost 4 bases, with 12 bases spanning the gap. This CDR3 comprises 13 residues. Germline V gene sequence: CDR1 MDHEN, CDR2 SYDVKM. CDR3 region: CASRLPEGTEAFF. The CDR3 region has the DNA TGTGCCAGCAGATTACCGGAGGGCACTGAAGCTTTCTTT.

The V gene is TRBV6-4, the J gene TRBJ2-2; no clear D gene. Germline V gene lookup returns CDR1 MRHNA and CDR2 SNTAGT. This CDR3 has 13 amino acids. Trimming took 8 bases from V and 1 from J, leaving 8 bases between them. CDR3 sequence reads: CASVWKNTGELFF. CDR3 sequence (DNA): TGTGCCAGCGTGTGGAAGAACACCGGGGAGCTGTTTTTT.

The chain has TRBV6-5 and TRBJ2-7, with TRBD1 matching 11 bases. Germline lookup yields CDR1 MNHEY and CDR2 SVGAGI. V trimming: 4 bases; J trimming: 5 bases; junction bases outside the gene matches: 4. CDR3 length equals 14 residues. CDR3 nucleotide sequence: TGTGCCAGCAGTTCTGGACAGGGGGCTGACGAGCAGTACTTC. This encodes CASSSGQGADEQYF.

The genes are TRBV7-3 and TRBJ1-6, with 9 bases lining up with TRBD1. CDR1 SGHTA and CDR2 FQGTGA come from the germline V gene. The CDR3 is 15 amino acids. With V trimmed by 5 bases and J by 5 bases, 4 bases remained unmatched. The chain's CDR3 is CASSAQGAHNSPLHF. In DNA, the CDR3 is TGTGCCAGCAGCGCACAGGGGGCCCATAATTCACCCCTCCACTTT.